A single T cell receptor (beta chain) is shown here with its context. The antigen is not known. The data were taken from a study of STAT3 mutations in large granular lymphocyte leukemia. The wider study: Canonical activating STAT3 mutations were detected in roughly half of the longitudinally sequenced T-LGLL patients.

Findings of the study overall: Clonal expansion was inferred from other time points because no sample existed at each clone's first appearance. Every T-cell large granular lymphocyte leukemia patient had at least one immunodominant TCR beta clonotype. In several patients, dominant TCR clone burden exceeded STAT3 mutant burden.

The CDR3 is made up of 13 amino acids. Germline V gene sequence: CDR1 SGHRS, CDR2 YFSETQ. The ends were cut back, 1 base at V and 5 bases at J, with 9 bases in the middle. Clones were read by immunoSEQ multiplex PCR, and TCRdb kept only the in-frame ones, dropping some. The sample has 2,000 to 2,500 clones; about 60% are singletons. This receptor was taken from a man between 60 and 75 years old with T-cell large granular lymphocyte leukemia. Some clones in this sample may be carry-over from other donors' samples. The chain links TRBV5-1 to TRBJ2-5; unclear D gene. Specimen: peripheral blood mononuclear cells. The CDR3 bases are TGCGCCAGCAGCTTGAACAAGGAGGAGACCCAGTACTTC. Translating it yields CASSLNKEETQYF.